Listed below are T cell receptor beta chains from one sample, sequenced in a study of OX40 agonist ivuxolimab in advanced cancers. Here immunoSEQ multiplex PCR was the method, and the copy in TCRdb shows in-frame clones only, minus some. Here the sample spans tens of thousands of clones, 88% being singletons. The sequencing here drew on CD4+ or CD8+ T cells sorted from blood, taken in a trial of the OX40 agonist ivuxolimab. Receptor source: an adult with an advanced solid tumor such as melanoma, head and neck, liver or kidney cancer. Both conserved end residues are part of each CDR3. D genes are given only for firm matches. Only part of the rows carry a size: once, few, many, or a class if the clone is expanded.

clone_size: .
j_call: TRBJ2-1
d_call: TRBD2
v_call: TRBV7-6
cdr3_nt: TGTGCCAGCAGCAAATTTAGCGGGAGCTCCTACAATGAGCAGTTCTTC
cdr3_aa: CASSKFSGSSYNEQFF

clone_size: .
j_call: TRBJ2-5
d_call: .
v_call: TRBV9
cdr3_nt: TGTGCCAGCAGCGGGGGTAGTAGCCGAGAGACCCAGTACTTC
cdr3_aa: CASSGGSSRETQYF

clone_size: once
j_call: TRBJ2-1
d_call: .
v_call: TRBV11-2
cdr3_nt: TGTGCCAGCAGCTTAGTCGGTAGCGTCTACAATGAGCAGTTCTTC
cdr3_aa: CASSLVGSVYNEQFF

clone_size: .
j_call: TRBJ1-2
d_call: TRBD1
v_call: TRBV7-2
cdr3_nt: TGTGCCAGCAGCTTAGGATTGTCGGGACAGGGGGGTGGCTACACCTTC
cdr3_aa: CASSLGLSGQGGGYTF

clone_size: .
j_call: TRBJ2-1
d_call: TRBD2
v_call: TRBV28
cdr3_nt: TGTGCCAGCAGTTTATGGGGTCTGTCGGGAGGGCCTGGTGAGCAGTTCTTC
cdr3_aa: CASSLWGLSGGPGEQFF

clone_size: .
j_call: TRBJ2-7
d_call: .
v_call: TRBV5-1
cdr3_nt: TGCGCCAGCAGCTTTTCTCGCACAGGGAATATCTACGAGCAGTACTTC
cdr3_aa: CASSFSRTGNIYEQYF

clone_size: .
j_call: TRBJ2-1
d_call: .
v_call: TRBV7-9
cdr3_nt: TGTGCCAGCAGCCCGCGACTAGGAAAAAGCTCCTACAATGAGCAGTTCTTC
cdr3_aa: CASSPRLGKSSYNEQFF

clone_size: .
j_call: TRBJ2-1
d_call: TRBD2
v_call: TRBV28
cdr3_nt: TGTGCCAGCAGTTTCTCCTATAGGACTAGCGGGACCCAACCGATCAATGAGCAGTTCTTC
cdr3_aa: CASSFSYRTSGTQPINEQFF

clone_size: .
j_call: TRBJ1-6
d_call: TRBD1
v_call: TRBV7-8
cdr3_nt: TGTGCCAGCAGCTTAGTGGTCGGACAGGGCGTTTATTCACCCCTCCACTTT
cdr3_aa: CASSLVVGQGVYSPLHF

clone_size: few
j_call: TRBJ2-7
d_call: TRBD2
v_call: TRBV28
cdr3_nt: TGTGCCAGCAGCTCACTTAGCGGGAGTAACCCCTACGAGCAGTACTTC
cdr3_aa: CASSSLSGSNPYEQYF

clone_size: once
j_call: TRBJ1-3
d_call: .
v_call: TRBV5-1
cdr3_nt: TGCGCCAGCAGCTCCCAGGGCGTCTCTGGAAACACCATATATTTT
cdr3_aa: CASSSQGVSGNTIYF

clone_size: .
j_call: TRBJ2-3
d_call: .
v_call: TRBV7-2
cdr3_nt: TGTGCCAGCAGCTTAGGGCCGGTAGATACGCAGTATTTT
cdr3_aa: CASSLGPVDTQYF

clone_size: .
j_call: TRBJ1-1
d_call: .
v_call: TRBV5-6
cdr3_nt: TGTGCCAGCAGCTTGGTACGGGCCAAGGACACTGAAGCTTTCTTT
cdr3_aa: CASSLVRAKDTEAFF

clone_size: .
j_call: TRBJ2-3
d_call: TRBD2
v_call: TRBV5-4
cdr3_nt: TGTGCCAGCAGCTCACTCACCGGGACTAGCGGGTTGGATACGCAGTATTTT
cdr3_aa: CASSSLTGTSGLDTQYF

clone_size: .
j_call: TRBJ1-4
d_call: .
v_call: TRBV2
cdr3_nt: TGTGCCAGCACGGCCCAACAGGGTTCTAATGAAAAACTGTTTTTT
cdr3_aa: CASTAQQGSNEKLFF

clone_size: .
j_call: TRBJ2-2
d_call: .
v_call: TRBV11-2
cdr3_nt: TGTGCCAGCAGCTCCCGTGGGACCGGGGAGCTGTTTTTT
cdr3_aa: CASSSRGTGELFF

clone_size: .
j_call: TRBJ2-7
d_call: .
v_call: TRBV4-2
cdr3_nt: TGTGCCAGCAGCCAAGATCTGGCAGGATACTACGAGCAGTACTTC
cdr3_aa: CASSQDLAGYYEQYF

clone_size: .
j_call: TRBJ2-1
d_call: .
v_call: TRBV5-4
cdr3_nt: TGTGCCAGCAGCCAATTTAATGAGCAGTTCTTC
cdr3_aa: CASSQFNEQFF

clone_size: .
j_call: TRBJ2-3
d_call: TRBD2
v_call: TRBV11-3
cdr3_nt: TGTGCCAGCAGCTCGATTTGGACTAGCGGGAAGACAGATACGCAGTATTTT
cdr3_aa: CASSSIWTSGKTDTQYF

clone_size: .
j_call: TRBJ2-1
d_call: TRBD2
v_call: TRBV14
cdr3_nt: TGTGCCAGCAGCCAAGCCAGGACTAGCGGGTTTCGGAATGAGCAGTTCTTC
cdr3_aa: CASSQARTSGFRNEQFF

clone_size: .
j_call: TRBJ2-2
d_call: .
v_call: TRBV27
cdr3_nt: TGTGCCAGCAGTTTTTTAGCCGAGGTTACCGGGGAGCTGTTTTTT
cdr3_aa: CASSFLAEVTGELFF

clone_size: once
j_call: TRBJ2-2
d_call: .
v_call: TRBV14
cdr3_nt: TGTGCCAGCAGCCCCTGGGGGAGAGGGGCCCCCGGGGAGCTGTTTTTT
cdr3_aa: CASSPWGRGAPGELFF

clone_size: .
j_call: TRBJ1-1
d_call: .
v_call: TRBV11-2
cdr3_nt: TGTGCCAGCAGCCCCTCGGGAAACACTGAAGCTTTCTTT
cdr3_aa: CASSPSGNTEAFF